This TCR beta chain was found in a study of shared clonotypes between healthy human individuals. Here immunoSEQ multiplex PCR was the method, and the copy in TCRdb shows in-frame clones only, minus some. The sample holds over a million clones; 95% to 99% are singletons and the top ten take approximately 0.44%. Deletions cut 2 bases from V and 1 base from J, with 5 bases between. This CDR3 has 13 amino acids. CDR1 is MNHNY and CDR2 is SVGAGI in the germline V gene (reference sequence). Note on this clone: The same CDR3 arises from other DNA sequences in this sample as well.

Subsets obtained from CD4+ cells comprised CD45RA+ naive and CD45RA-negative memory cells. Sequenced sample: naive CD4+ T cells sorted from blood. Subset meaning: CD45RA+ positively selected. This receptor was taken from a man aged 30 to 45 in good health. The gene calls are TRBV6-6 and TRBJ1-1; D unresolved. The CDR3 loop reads CASSYQENTEAFF. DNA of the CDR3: TGTGCCAGCAGTTACCAGGAGAACACTGAAGCTTTCTTT.